These T cell receptor beta chains were read from a single sample in a study of T cells in Graves' hyperthyroidism and ophthalmopathy. TCRdb used MiXCR to reprocess the multiplex PCR reads, holding one entry per CDR3 protein. The table records around 250,000 distinct CDR3 sequences, more than 14% of them present only once. Sequenced: blood. These receptors were collected from a woman between 40 and 50 years old with Graves' hyperthyroidism that later progressed to Graves' ophthalmopathy. Both conserved end residues are part of each CDR3.

V	J	length	CDR3
TRBV12-3/TRBV12-4	TRBJ2-1	16	CASSLALTGSNNEQFF
TRBV28	TRBJ2-4	17	CASSFWTSGRELNIQYF
TRBV28	TRBJ1-4	14	CACSSAGANEKLFF
TRBV2	TRBJ2-1	17	CASSGDRARSSYNEQFF
TRBV6-2/TRBV6-3	TRBJ2-5	15	CASIRILGARETQYF
TRBV10-1	TRBJ2-1	14	CASSGGRGGNEQFF
TRBV19	TRBJ1-1	14	CASTLTAVNTEAFF
TRBV19	TRBJ1-5	14	CASSEGQPNQPQHF
TRBV11-3	TRBJ1-1	15	CASSSGQPGATEAFF
TRBV19	TRBJ1-4	13	CASMWPNNQKLFF
TRBV11-2	TRBJ1-3	15	CASRSFLGAGNTIYF
TRBV7-8	TRBJ2-1	14	CASSLKSAYNEQFF
TRBV27	TRBJ2-3	19	CASSLKGAPLAGPRRGQYF
TRBV15	TRBJ2-1	16	CATSRGWTSDNNEQFF
TRBV5-1	TRBJ2-1	16	CASSNLEGGSYNEQFF
TRBV6-1	TRBJ2-1	18	CASSEAGLLADVYNEQFF
TRBV7-8	TRBJ1-5	15	CASSLGQGPYQPQHF
TRBV10-3	TRBJ1-2	14	CAISEGGAIYGYTF
TRBV9	TRBJ2-1	13	CASSERWGDEQSF
TRBV6-1	TRBJ1-6	14	CASRYDRDNSPLHF
TRBV12-3/TRBV12-4	TRBJ1-1	14	CASSSQGARTEAFF
TRBV11-2	TRBJ2-3	15	CASSLEGAWTDTQYF
TRBV25-1	TRBJ2-7	16	CASSGLGTGSSYEQYF
TRBV4-1	TRBJ1-4	15	CASSFGTTTNEKLFF
TRBV7-3	TRBJ2-5	13	CASSLDIGETQYF
TRBV7-6	TRBJ1-1	14	CASSLAGGKTEAFF
TRBV2	TRBJ2-7	16	CASRSATGAITYEQYF
TRBV5-6	TRBJ2-1	14	CASSTGTGVNEQFF
TRBV4-1	TRBJ2-2	15	CASSRPFQNTGELFF
TRBV10-3	TRBJ2-5	12	CAITSGQETQYF
TRBV7-9	TRBJ1-1	15	CPSSNIRGGIEEAFF
TRBV27	TRBJ2-7	14	CASSLGDRTYEQYF
TRBV12-3/TRBV12-4	TRBJ2-5	16	CASTYAGTSGRETQYF
TRBV7-9	TRBJ1-1	12	CASSLYEAGAFF
TRBV9	TRBJ2-3	15	CASVRGGSWTDTQYF
TRBV2	TRBJ2-1	14	CASTRSGRYNEQFF
TRBV6-1	TRBJ2-7	16	CASSEGTIRIRYEQYF
TRBV6-1	TRBJ2-1	15	CASSEVWFLANEQFF
TRBV27	TRBJ2-7	15	CASRRTAAPSYEQYF
TRBV29-1	TRBJ1-2	13	CSVDTGGFYGYTF
TRBV6-5	TRBJ2-3	15	CASSYSGLAGNTQYF
TRBV5-1	TRBJ2-3	16	CASSDGTSGSQDTQYF
TRBV12-3/TRBV12-4	TRBJ1-1	12	CASSLTVPEALF
TRBV27	TRBJ2-7	16	CASSLSASGASYEQYF
TRBV7-9	TRBJ2-5	15	CASSLGGQDQETQYF
TRBV6-1	TRBJ1-5	17	CASRLDTLSDSNQPQHF
TRBV7-7	TRBJ2-5	14	CASSLIIEGATQYF
TRBV5-1	TRBJ1-6	14	CASSLDYPWSPLHF
TRBV5-1	TRBJ2-7	15	CASSIGTSGTYEQYF
TRBV28	TRBJ2-5	17	CACEGPGTSGSRETQYF
TRBV6-1	TRBJ1-5	14	CASSAGQLNQPQHF
TRBV7-9	TRBJ2-5	15	CASSLNREVYETQYF
TRBV18	TRBJ2-1	15	CASSPRQGVVDEQFF